Listed here is a single T cell receptor (beta chain). Its antigen is unknown. V lost 4 bases and J lost 0, with 9 bases in between. Germline lookup yields CDR1 GTSNPN and CDR2 SVGIG (reference sequence). This CDR3 region has 14 residues. CD4+ cells yielded CD45RA+ naive and CD45RA-negative memory subsets. This entry is derived from a study of shared clonotypes between healthy human individuals. The study, taken as a whole, reports: Between a handful of donors, naive CD4 clonotypes were shared at a level of about 5%. As a rule, naive subsets had a larger estimated richness than memory subsets.

Each subset's genomic DNA was shared equally among a number of immunoSEQ plates. Measured with immunoSEQ multiplex PCR; TCRdb has only the in-frame clones, and not every one. The table has about 960,000 clones, less than 85% seen once. This receptor was taken from a man younger than 35 in good health. The J gene is TRBJ2-2, the V gene TRBV30; possible D gene TRBD1, 5 bases. Specimen: memory CD4+ T cells sorted from blood. The subset: CD45RA-negative fraction. The CDR3 DNA reads as TGTGCCTGGAACACAGGTTCGAACACCGGGGAGCTGTTTTTT. It is translated as CAWNTGSNTGELFF. Looking up the rest from reference TRBV30 and TRBJ2-2 gives the full variable domain: SQTIHQWPATLVQPVGSPLSLECTVEGTSNPNLYWYRQAAGRGLQLLFYSVGIGQISSEVPQNLSASRPQDRQFILSSKKLLLSDSGFYLCAWNTGSNTGELFFGEGSRLTVL.